The present T cell receptor beta chain was sequenced within a study of T-cell memory formation after mild COVID-19. TCRdb passed the 5' RACE reads through MiXCR, listing each CDR3 protein once. The table has 180,000 or so distinct CDR3 sequences, around a tenth seen once. Findings of the study overall: Later expanders leaned toward CD4+, whereas clones contracting from day 15 to 85 were balanced CD4/CD8. That cross-reactive memory joined was suggested by some responding clones appearing in pre-infection memory.

In this sample, this clonotype turned up a few times. What it recognizes is unknown. Sample: PBMCs or a T cell subset sorted from them (not recorded which). The TCR was taken from a man younger than 30 who had mild COVID-19 (a few samples of this study predate the infection). Cell type and time point are not known.

In nucleotides, the CDR3 is TGTGCCAGCGGCACCGGCGGTGGAGAGACCCAGTACTTC. This encodes CASGTGGGETQYF. This sequence joins TRBV5-4 and TRBJ2-5; D is unclear. There are 13 residues in the CDR3. V was clipped by 7 bases and J by 4 bases, with 14 bases between them. The germline gives CDR1 SGHNT, CDR2 YYREEE (reference sequence).